The text below deals with one T cell receptor beta chain. Antigen specificity is unknown. The data belong to a study of cytomegalovirus exposure and HLA in healthy donors. Overall study context: Both the approximately 120 validation repertoires and the roughly 700 first-cohort repertoires used the same platform, as reported by a later analysis. Study results and limitations: Specificity of a few CMV-associated chains for CMV antigens was verified in vitro.

Assay used: immunoSEQ multiplex PCR; TCRdb lists only in-frame clones, some missing. The sample yields 95,000 to 120,000 clones, about 94% seen once. CDR1 SGHRS and CDR2 YFSETQ come from the germline V gene. V lost 0 bases and J lost 1, with 12 bases in between. This CDR3 has 16 amino acids. The sequenced sample consisted of PBMCs. The genes are TRBV5-1 and TRBJ2-3; tentatively, D is TRBD1 (6 bases). The TCR originated in a woman aged 18-30 years in good health and CMV-seronegative. The CDR3, as DNA: TGCGCCAGCAGCTTGGACAGGGTAGTCGGCACAGATACGCAGTATTTT. This gives the protein CASSLDRVVGTDTQYF.